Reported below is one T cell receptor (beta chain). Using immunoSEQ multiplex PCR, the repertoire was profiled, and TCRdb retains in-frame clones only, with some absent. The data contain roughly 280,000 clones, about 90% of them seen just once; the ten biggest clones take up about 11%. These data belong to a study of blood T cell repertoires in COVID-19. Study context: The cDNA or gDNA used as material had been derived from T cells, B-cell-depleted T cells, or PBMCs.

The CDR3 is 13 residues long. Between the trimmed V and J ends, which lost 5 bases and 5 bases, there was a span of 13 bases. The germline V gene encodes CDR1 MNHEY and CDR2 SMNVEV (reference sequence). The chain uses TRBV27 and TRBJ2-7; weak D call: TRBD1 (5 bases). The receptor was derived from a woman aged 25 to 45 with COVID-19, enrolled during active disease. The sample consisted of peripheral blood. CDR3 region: CASSLRVLHEQYF. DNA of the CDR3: TGTGCCAGCAGTCTCAGGGTTTTACACGAGCAGTACTTC.